This entry lists 25 T cell receptor beta chains sequenced from one sample in a study of CD8 T cells in ankylosing spondylitis. TCRdb itself ran the 5' RACE reads through MiXCR, one entry per CDR3 protein. The table records roughly 86,000 distinct CDR3 sequences, about 8.8% of them present only once. Sequencing was performed on blood, either unsorted or a sorted T cell fraction (not recorded which). Receptors were obtained from a male donor with ankylosing spondylitis or in good health (not recorded which).

This clonotype was picked up many times. The CDR3, as DNA: TGCAGCGTTGAAGCGCCGGGAATCCCCTACGAGCAGTACTTC. Protein sequence: CSVEAPGIPYEQYF. The chain carries TRBV29-1 and TRBJ2-7; maybe TRBD2 (5 bases). The CDR3 is made up of 14 amino acids. The germline V gene has CDR1 SQVTM and CDR2 ANQGSEA. V lost 1 base and J 2 bases, leaving 12 bases between the germline ends.

This clonotype was recorded many times. This chain joins TRBV29-1 and TRBJ2-7; tentative D call: TRBD2 (5 bases). Germline values: CDR1 SQVTM, CDR2 ANQGSEA. Trimming stripped 4 bases from V and 7 bases from J, with 14 bases between. This CDR3 is 12 amino acids long. CDR3 in amino acids: CSVVEGTSEQYF. The CDR3 nucleotides are TGCAGCGTTGTTGAGGGAACGAGTGAGCAGTACTTC.

This clonotype has at least ten counts. The rearrangement uses TRBV20-1 and TRBJ1-2; D uncertain. This CDR3 spans 17 amino acids. Deletions cut 0 bases from V and 4 bases from J, with 21 bases between. CDR1 DFQATT and CDR2 SNEGSKA come from the germline V gene (reference sequence). The CDR3 region has the DNA TGCAGTGCTAGAGATTCCACCGCAGGAGTCACCTTCTATGGCTACACCTTC. This sequence encodes CSARDSTAGVTFYGYTF.

In this sample, this clonotype turned up many times. The J gene is TRBJ2-1, the V gene TRBV5-5; 8 bases are shared with TRBD2. The germline gives CDR1 SGHKS, CDR2 YYEKEE (reference sequence). CDR3 length: 14 residues. Germline trimming cut 4 bases from V and 6 bases from J; bases unmatched to any gene: 6. The CDR3 region has the DNA TGTGCCAGCAGCATCGGACTAGCCGGCAATGAGCAGTTCTTC. Protein sequence: CASSIGLAGNEQFF.

This clonotype has more than one count but fewer than ten. The genes are TRBV7-9 and TRBJ1-3; the D gene is possibly TRBD1 (5 bases). V lost 1 base and J 0 bases, leaving 7 bases between the germline ends. There are 15 residues in the CDR3. Germline CDR1 is SEHNR and CDR2 is FQNEAQ (reference sequence). CDR3 sequence: CASSLGQHSGNTIYF. CDR3 nucleotide sequence: TGTGCCAGCAGCTTAGGACAGCACTCTGGAAACACCATATATTTT. The whole variable domain, remainder taken from reference TRBV7-9 and TRBJ1-3, is DTGVSQNPRHKITKRGQNVTFRCDPISEHNRLYWYRQTLGQGPEFLTYFQNEAQLEKSRLLSDRFSAERPKGSFSTLEIQRTEQGDSAMYLCASSLGQHSGNTIYFGEGSWLTVV.

The chain has TRBV7-2 and TRBJ2-7; D possibly corresponds to TRBD2 (6 bases). The CDR3 contains 14 residues. Trimming left V 4 bases short and J 4 bases short, with 14 bases between. CDR1 and CDR2 (germline): SGHTA, FQGNSA. The CDR3 spells CASSSHPGEYEQYF. The CDR3 DNA reads as TGTGCCAGCAGCTCCCATCCGGGGGAATACGAGCAGTACTTC.

This clonotype was counted many times. This chain joins TRBV28 and TRBJ2-1; 8 nucleotides align to TRBD1. The CDR3 extends over 15 amino acids. The V gene end was trimmed by 2 bases and the J gene end by 5 bases; junction bases not matched to a gene: 5. Germline V gene data show CDR1 as MDHEN and CDR2 as SYDVKM. CDR3 protein: CASSLAGTGDNEQFF. CDR3 DNA sequence: TGTGCCAGCAGTTTAGCGGGGACAGGCGACAATGAGCAGTTCTTC.

This clonotype has a count of ten or more. CDR3 residues: CASSFPPRSPSSSPLMEQFF. The DNA of the CDR3 is TGTGCCAGCAGCTTCCCCCCGCGTTCACCTAGCTCCTCACCTTTAATGGAGCAGTTCTTC. V and J are TRBV11-1 and TRBJ2-1; D may be TRBD2 (5 bases). From germline, CDR1 is SGHAT and CDR2 FQDESV (reference sequence). V was cut by 3 bases and J by 10 bases, with 34 bases left in between. This CDR3 has 20 amino acids.

This clonotype came up many times. This rearrangement joins TRBV5-1 to TRBJ2-7; a possible D gene is TRBD2 (6 bases). The V end lost 4 bases, the J end lost 3 bases, and 14 bases lay between the germline ends. Per the germline V gene, CDR1 is SGHRS and CDR2 is YFSETQ. The length of the CDR3 is 14 residues. The CDR3 region is CASSNPGGDYEQYF. CDR3 sequence (DNA): TGCGCCAGCAGCAACCCTGGAGGGGACTACGAGCAGTACTTC.

This clonotype has a handful of counts. The chain employs TRBV5-1 and TRBJ2-7; TRBD1 might be the D (6 bases). The CDR3 spans 15 residues. V was cut by 0 bases and J by 3 bases, with 13 bases left in between. Germline values: CDR1 SGHRS, CDR2 YFSETQ. The CDR3 protein is CASSLETGTNYEQYF. The CDR3 coding sequence is TGCGCCAGCAGCTTGGAAACAGGGACCAACTACGAGCAGTACTTC. Combining the CDR3 with reference TRBV5-1 and TRBJ2-7 gives the whole variable domain KAGVTQTPRYLIKTRGQQVTLSCSPISGHRSVSWYQQTPGQGLQFLFEYFSETQRNKGNFPGRFSGRQFSNSRSEMNVSTLELGDSALYLCASSLETGTNYEQYFGPGTRLTVT.

This clonotype was picked up many times. The rearrangement uses TRBV11-2 and TRBJ2-3, with TRBD2 as a possible D gene (7 bases). Per germline, CDR1 SGHAT and CDR2 FQNNGV. Trimming pared 8 bases from V and 2 bases from J, leaving 8 bases between. This CDR3 spans 12 amino acids. CDR3 region: CASGGATDTQYF. The CDR3 DNA reads as TGTGCCAGCGGGGGGGCCACAGATACGCAGTATTTT. Based on the CDR3 plus reference TRBV11-2 and TRBJ2-3, the full variable domain is EAGVAQSPRYKIIEKRQSVAFWCNPISGHATLYWYQQILGQGPKLLIQFQNNGVVDDSQLPKDRFSAERLKGVDSTLKIQPAKLEDSAVYLCASGGATDTQYFGPGTRLTVL.

On this clonotype itself: This could be a read error, since a much larger clone is one nucleotide away. V usage is TRBV7-8 and J usage is TRBJ1-5; D is ambiguous. Germline V gives CDR1 SGHVS, CDR2 FQNEAQ. This CDR3 has 15 residues. DNA for the CDR3: TGTGCCAGCAACTTAGCCCGGGAGATAGGTCAGCCCCAGCATTTT. Protein: CASNLAREIGQPQHF.

There are many counts of this clonotype. The J gene is TRBJ2-3, the V gene TRBV29-1; D ambiguous. Trimming pared 7 bases from V and 9 bases from J, leaving 17 bases between. Germline CDR1 is SQVTM and CDR2 is ANQGSEA. There are 12 residues in the CDR3. Here the CDR3 reads CSAVGLWSTQYF. CDR3 DNA: TGCAGCGCGGTGGGGTTGTGGTCCACGCAGTATTTT.

Ten or more counts support this clonotype. The V call is TRBV12-3 or TRBV12-4, the J call TRBJ2-1; D might be TRBD1 (6 bases). The V gene lost 3 bases and the J gene lost 11 bases, with 11 bases spanning the gap. This CDR3 comprises 12 residues. The CDR3 bases are TGTGCCAGCAGTTTCGCAGGGGAGAAGCAGTTCTTC. It specifies CASSFAGEKQFF.

This clonotype was recorded at least ten times. The chain is built from TRBV6-1 and TRBJ1-1; D is unclear. Germline V CDR1 and CDR2: MNHNS, SASEGT. Trimming took off 5 bases at V and 1 base at J, with 11 bases between the two ends. The CDR3 totals 14 residues. DNA of the CDR3: TGTGCCAGCAGTCTGGAGAGGGCGAACACTGAAGCTTTCTTT. Protein sequence: CASSLERANTEAFF.

V is TRBV4-1 and J is TRBJ2-5; D gene uncertain. The CDR3 consists of 16 residues. Germline V lookup: CDR1 MGHRA, CDR2 YSYEKL. Trimming left V 2 bases short and J 1 base short, with 14 bases between. This CDR3 reads CASSQPGYQFQETQYF. CDR3 bases: TGCGCCAGCAGCCAACCCGGGTACCAATTCCAAGAGACCCAGTACTTC.

This clonotype has only a few counts. The V and J genes are TRBV2 and TRBJ2-1; 8 positions agree with TRBD2. Per germline, CDR1 SNHLY and CDR2 FYNNEI. V lost 1 base, J lost 2 bases, and 1 base stayed unmatched. The CDR3 spans 15 residues. DNA for the CDR3: TGTGCCAGCAGTGAAGGGACTAGCCCCTACAATGAGCAGTTCTTC. It is translated as CASSEGTSPYNEQFF.

This clonotype was picked up a small number of times. The rearrangement uses TRBV19 and TRBJ2-5, with 9 bases matching TRBD1. Germline lookup yields CDR1 LNHDA and CDR2 SQIVND (reference sequence). The CDR3 is 15 amino acids. Trimming cost V 5 bases and J 3 bases; bases outside gene matches: 7. The CDR3: CASSLPGTGKETQYF. CDR3 bases: TGTGCCAGTAGTCTACCCGGGACAGGGAAAGAGACCCAGTACTTC.

This clonotype was seen repeatedly, ten times or more. The rearrangement joins TRBV29-1 to TRBJ2-3; the match to TRBD1 covers 11 bases. The CDR3 extends over 15 amino acids. Germline CDR1 reads SQVTM; CDR2 reads ANQGSEA. The V gene end was trimmed by 3 bases and the J gene end by 3 bases; junction bases not matched to a gene: 5. Here the CDR3 reads CSVDPGQGGTDTQYF. The CDR3 DNA reads TGCAGCGTTGATCCGGGACAGGGGGGGACAGATACGCAGTATTTT.

This clonotype has at least ten counts. V usage is TRBV6-5 and J usage is TRBJ2-3; 7 nucleotides match TRBD1. The CDR3 loop spans 19 amino acids. J was trimmed by 0 bases and V by 0 bases; bases with no gene match: 12. The germline gives CDR1 MNHEY, CDR2 SVGAGI. The CDR3: CASSYSSLPRQGSTDTQYF. DNA of the CDR3: TGTGCCAGCAGTTACTCAAGTCTCCCCAGACAGGGAAGCACAGATACGCAGTATTTT.

Ten or more counts support this clonotype. The genes are TRBV6-2 or TRBV6-3 and TRBJ2-7, with D possibly matching TRBD1 (5 bases). Germline V lookup: CDR1 MNHEY, CDR2 SVGEGT. The CDR3 runs to 13 residues. V shed 6 bases and J shed 1 base, with 10 bases lying between them. CDR3 DNA sequence: TGTGCCAGCAGCCATGGACAATCCTACGAGCAGTACTTC. It translates to CASSHGQSYEQYF.

This clonotype came up many times. CDR3: CASTRTGEENSPLHF. In nucleotides, the CDR3 is TGTGCCAGCACCCGGACAGGGGAGGAAAATTCACCCCTCCACTTT. The gene calls are TRBV28 and TRBJ1-6; TRBD1 agrees at 9 bases. V shed 7 bases and J 7 bases; nucleotides not matched to a gene: 8. The CDR3 covers 15 residues. Germline V gives CDR1 MDHEN, CDR2 SYDVKM.

This clonotype came up a few times. V usage is TRBV14 and J usage is TRBJ1-1; D unclear. The germline V gene encodes CDR1 SGHDN and CDR2 FVKESK. V was clipped by 7 bases and J by 1 base, with 16 bases between them. The CDR3 covers 15 residues. This CDR3 reads CASTHSSQANTEAFF. CDR3 coding DNA: TGTGCCAGCACCCATTCCAGTCAGGCGAACACTGAAGCTTTCTTT.

This clonotype was recorded at least ten times. The chain couples TRBV9 to TRBJ1-6, with 7 bases aligning to TRBD1. The germline gives CDR1 SGDLS, CDR2 YYNGEE. V gave up 4 bases and J gave up 7 bases; unmatched junction bases: 8. This CDR3 region has 15 residues. The CDR3 region has the DNA TGTGCCAGCAGCTTCGGGAGGGGACAGAATTCACCCCTCCACTTT. Its translation: CASSFGRGQNSPLHF.

This clonotype showed up just once. The CDR3 does not close with the conserved phenylalanine or tryptophan, likely indicating a read error. This chain connects TRBV23-1 to TRBJ2-7; maybe TRBD2 (6 bases). TRBV23-1 is placed among ORFs of uncertain function. V lost 5 bases and J 0 bases, leaving 20 bases between the germline ends. The CDR3 sequence is 17 residues long. The CDR3 here is CASSGGCQGASSYEQYY. CDR3 nucleotides: TGCGCCAGCAGTGGAGGGTGCCAGGGCGCTTCCTCCTACGAGCAGTACTAC.